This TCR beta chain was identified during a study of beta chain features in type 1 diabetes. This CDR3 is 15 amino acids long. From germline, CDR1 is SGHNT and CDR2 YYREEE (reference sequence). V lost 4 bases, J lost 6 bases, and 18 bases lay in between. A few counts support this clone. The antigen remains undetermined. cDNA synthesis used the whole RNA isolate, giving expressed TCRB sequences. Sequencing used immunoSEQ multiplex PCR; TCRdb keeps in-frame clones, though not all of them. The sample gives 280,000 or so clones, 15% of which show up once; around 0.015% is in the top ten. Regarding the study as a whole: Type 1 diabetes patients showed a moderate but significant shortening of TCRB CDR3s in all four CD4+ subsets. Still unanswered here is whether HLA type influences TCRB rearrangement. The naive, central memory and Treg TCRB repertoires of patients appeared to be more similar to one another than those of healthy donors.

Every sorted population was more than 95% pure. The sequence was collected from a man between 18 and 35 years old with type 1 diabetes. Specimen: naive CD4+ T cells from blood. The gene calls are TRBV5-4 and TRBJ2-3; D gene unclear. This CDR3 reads CASSPRGSPKDTQYF. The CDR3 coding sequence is TGTGCCAGCAGCCCTCGAGGCAGCCCGAAGGATACGCAGTATTTT.